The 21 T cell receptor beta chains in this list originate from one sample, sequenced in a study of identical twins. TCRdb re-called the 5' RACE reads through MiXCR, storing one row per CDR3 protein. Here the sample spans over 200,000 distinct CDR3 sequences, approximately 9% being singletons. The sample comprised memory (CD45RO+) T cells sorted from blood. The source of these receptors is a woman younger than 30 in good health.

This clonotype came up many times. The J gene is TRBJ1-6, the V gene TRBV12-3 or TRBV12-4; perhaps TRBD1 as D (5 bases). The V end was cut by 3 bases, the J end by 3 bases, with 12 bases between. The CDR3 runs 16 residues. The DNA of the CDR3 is TGTGCCAGCAGTTTTTTCCCGACAGACTATAATTCACCCCTCCACTTT. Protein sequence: CASSFFPTDYNSPLHF.

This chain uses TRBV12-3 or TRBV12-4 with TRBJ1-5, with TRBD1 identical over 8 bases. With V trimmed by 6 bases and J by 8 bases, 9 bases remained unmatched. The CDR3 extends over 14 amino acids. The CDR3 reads CASSRDRTSEPQHF. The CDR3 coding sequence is TGTGCCAGCAGCAGGGACAGGACATCAGAGCCCCAGCATTTT.

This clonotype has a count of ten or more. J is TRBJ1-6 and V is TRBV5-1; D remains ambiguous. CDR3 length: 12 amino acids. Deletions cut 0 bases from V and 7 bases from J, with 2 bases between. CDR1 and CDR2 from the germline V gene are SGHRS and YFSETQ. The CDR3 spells CASSLENSPLHF. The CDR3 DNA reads TGCGCCAGCAGCTTGGAGAATTCACCCCTCCACTTT.

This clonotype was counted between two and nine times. Here the CDR3 reads CASSLRTSEDTQYF. The DNA for the CDR3 is TGTGCCAGCAGCTTGAGGACTAGCGAAGATACGCAGTATTTT. The chain employs TRBV7-8 and TRBJ2-3; 9 bases fit TRBD2. CDR3 length: 14 residues. The J segment lost 5 bases and the V segment lost 3 bases, leaving 3 bases of the junction unmatched. Per the germline V gene, CDR1 is SGHVS and CDR2 is FQNEAQ. The full variable domain, completed using reference TRBV7-8 and TRBJ2-3, is GAGVSQSPRYKVAKRGQDVALRCDPISGHVSLFWYQQALGQGPEFLTYFQNEAQLDKSGLPSDRFFAERPEGSVSTLKIQRTQQEDSAVYLCASSLRTSEDTQYFGPGTRLTVL.

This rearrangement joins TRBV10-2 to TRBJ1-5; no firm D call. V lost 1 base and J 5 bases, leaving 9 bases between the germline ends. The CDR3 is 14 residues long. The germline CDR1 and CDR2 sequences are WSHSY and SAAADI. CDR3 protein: CASSELVTYQPQHF. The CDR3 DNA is TGCGCCAGCAGTGAGTTGGTGACCTATCAGCCCCAGCATTTT.

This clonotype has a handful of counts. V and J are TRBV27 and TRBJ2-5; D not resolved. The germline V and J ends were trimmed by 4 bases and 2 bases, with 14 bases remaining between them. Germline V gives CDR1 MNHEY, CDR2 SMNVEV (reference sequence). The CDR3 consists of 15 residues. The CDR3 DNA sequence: TGTGCCAGCAGTTCTTGGCGAGCCGATCAAGAGACCCAGTACTTC. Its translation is CASSSWRADQETQYF.

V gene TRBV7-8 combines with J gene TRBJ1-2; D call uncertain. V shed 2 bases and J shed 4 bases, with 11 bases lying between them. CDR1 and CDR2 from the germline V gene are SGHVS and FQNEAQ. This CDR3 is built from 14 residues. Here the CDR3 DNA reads TGTGCCAGCAGCTTACAGGTGACGGTCTATGGCTACACCTTC. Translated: CASSLQVTVYGYTF.

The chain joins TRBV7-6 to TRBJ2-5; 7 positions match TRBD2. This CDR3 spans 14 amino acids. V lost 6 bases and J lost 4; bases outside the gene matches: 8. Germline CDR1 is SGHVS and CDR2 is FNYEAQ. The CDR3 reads CASRGPTSVETQYF. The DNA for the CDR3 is TGTGCCAGCAGGGGTCCCACTAGCGTAGAGACCCAGTACTTC.

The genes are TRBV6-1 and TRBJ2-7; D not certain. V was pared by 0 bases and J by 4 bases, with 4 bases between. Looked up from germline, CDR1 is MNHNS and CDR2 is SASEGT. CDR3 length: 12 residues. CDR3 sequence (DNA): TGTGCCAGCAGTGAAGCGGGGTACGAGCAGTACTTC. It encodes CASSEAGYEQYF.

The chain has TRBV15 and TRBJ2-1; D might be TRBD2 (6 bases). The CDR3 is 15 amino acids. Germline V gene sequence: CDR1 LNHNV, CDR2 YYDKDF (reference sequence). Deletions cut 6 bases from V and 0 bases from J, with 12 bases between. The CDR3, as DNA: TGTGCCACCAGGACCGGGGGTTCCTCCTACAATGAGCAGTTCTTC. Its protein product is CATRTGGSSYNEQFF.

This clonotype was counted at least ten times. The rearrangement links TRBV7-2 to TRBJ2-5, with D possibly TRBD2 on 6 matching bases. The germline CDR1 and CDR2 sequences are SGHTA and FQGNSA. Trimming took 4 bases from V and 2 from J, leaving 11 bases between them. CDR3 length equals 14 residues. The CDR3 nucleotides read TGTGCCAGCAGCTCGGGACTCATACAAGAGACCCAGTACTTC. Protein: CASSSGLIQETQYF.

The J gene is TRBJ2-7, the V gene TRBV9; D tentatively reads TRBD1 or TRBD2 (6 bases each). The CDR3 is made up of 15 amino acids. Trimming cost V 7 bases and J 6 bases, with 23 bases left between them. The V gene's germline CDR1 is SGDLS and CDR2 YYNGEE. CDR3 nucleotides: TGTGCCAGCCCTAAGGGGGGCCTGGTGAGTTGCGAGCAGTACTTC. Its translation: CASPKGGLVSCEQYF.

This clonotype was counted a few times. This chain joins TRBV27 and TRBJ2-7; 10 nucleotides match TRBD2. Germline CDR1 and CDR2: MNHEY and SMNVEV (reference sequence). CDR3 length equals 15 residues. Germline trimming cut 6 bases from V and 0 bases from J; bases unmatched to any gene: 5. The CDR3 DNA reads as TGTGCCAGCAGCAGCGGGGGGGGCTTCTCCTACGAGCAGTACTTC. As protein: CASSSGGGFSYEQYF.

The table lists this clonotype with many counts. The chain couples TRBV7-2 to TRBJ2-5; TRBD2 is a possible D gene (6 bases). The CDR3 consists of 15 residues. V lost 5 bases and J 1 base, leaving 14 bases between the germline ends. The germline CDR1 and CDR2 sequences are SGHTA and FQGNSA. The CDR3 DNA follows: TGTGCCAGCAGCCCCCCGGGACTCAGCCAAGAGACCCAGTACTTC. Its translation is CASSPPGLSQETQYF.

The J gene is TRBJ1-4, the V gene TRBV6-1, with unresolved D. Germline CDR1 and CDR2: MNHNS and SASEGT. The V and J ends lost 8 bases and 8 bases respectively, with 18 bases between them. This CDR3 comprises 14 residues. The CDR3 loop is CASLQGGFIEKLFF. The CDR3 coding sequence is TGTGCCAGCTTACAAGGAGGGTTTATCGAAAAACTGTTTTTT.

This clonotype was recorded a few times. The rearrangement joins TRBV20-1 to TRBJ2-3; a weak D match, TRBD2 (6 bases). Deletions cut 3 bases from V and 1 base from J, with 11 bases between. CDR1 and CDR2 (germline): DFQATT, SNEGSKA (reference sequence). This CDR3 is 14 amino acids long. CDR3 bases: TGCAGTGCTAGTGCCGGGACTGGCACAGATACGCAGTATTTT. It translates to CSASAGTGTDTQYF.

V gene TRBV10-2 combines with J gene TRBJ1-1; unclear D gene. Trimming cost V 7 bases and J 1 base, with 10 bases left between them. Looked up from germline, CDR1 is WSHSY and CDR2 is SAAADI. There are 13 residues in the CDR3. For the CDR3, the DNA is TGCGCCAGCACAGGCACTGGGAACACTGAAGCTTTCTTT. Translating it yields CASTGTGNTEAFF.

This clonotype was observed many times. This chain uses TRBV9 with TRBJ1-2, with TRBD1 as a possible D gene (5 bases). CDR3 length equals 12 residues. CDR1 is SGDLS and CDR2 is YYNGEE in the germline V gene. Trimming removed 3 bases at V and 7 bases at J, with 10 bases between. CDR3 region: CASSGRGSGYTF. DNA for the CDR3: TGTGCCAGCAGCGGAAGGGGTAGTGGCTACACCTTC.

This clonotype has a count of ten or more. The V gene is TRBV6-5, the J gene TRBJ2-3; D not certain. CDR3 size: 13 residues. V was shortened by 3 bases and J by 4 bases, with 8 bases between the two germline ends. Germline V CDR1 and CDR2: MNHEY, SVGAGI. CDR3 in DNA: TGTGCCAGCAGTTATGTTACAGCAGATACGCAGTATTTT. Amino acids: CASSYVTADTQYF.

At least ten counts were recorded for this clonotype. CDR3 sequence (DNA): TGTGCCAGCAGTGTGGTAGACTCAGATACGCAGTATTTT. Its protein is CASSVVDSDTQYF. The J gene is TRBJ2-3, the V gene TRBV6-1; D gene uncertain. The V and J ends lost 4 bases and 4 bases respectively, with 9 bases between them. The CDR3 loop spans 13 amino acids. CDR1 is MNHNS, CDR2 SASEGT, per germline.

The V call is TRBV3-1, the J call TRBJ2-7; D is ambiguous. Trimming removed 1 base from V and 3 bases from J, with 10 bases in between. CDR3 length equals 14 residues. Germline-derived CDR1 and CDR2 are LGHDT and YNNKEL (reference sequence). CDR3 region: CASSQGDEYYEQYF. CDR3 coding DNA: TGTGCCAGCAGCCAAGGTGACGAATACTACGAGCAGTACTTC.